The source of this TCR beta chain is a study of blood T cell repertoires in COVID-19. Study at large: The United States, Italy and Spain were the sources of the acute and convalescent COVID-19 samples. Sample material is recorded as cDNA or gDNA derived from T cells, B-cell-depleted T cells, or PBMCs.

This clone was found once. Profiled with immunoSEQ multiplex PCR; TCRdb holds only in-frame clones, not every one. Altogether approximately 150,000 clones are present, around nine tenths being singletons, with the ten largest covering over 8.5%. Germline assignment: CDR1 GTSNPN and CDR2 SVGIG (reference sequence). This CDR3 spans 12 amino acids. Deletions cut 4 bases from V and 5 bases from J, with 11 bases between. The chain links TRBV30 to TRBJ1-1; tentatively, D is TRBD1 (6 bases). The origin of this receptor is a woman in her fifties or sixties with active or convalescent COVID-19. The specimen sequenced was peripheral blood. The CDR3 nucleotides read TGTGCCTGGATAAGGGGGAATACTGAAGCTTTCTTT. As protein: CAWIRGNTEAFF.